The 5 T cell receptor beta chains in this list originate from one sample, sequenced in a study of cytomegalovirus exposure and HLA in healthy donors. PCR was performed using 60 Vbeta and 13 Jbeta primers. Sequencing used immunoSEQ multiplex PCR; TCRdb keeps in-frame clones, though not all of them. The data hold about 150,000 clones, with more than 75% observed a single time. The sequenced sample consisted of PBMCs. These receptors came from a human donor in good health.

This rearrangement joins TRBV5-4 to TRBJ2-2; 13 positions agree with TRBD2. Germline-derived CDR1 and CDR2 are SGHNT and YYREEE (reference sequence). The CDR3 is made up of 18 amino acids. V lost 4 bases to trimming and J lost 1 base; unmatched junction nucleotides: 7. The CDR3 spells CASSPRLAGGLNTGELFF. CDR3 nucleotide sequence: TGTGCCAGCAGCCCCAGACTAGCGGGGGGCCTGAACACCGGGGAGCTGTTTTTT.

The gene calls are TRBV19 and TRBJ1-5, with 9 bases identical to TRBD1. This CDR3 is built from 15 residues. Trimming at V came to 5 bases and at J to 6 bases, leaving 8 bases not matched to a gene. Germline loops: CDR1 LNHDA, CDR2 SQIVND (reference sequence). CDR3 in amino acids: CASSSPGTGRQPQHF. The CDR3 DNA reads TGTGCCAGTAGTTCCCCGGGGACAGGGCGTCAGCCCCAGCATTTT.

This clone was seen more than once but under ten times. The chain has TRBV30 and TRBJ2-7; TRBD1 might be the D (5 bases). This CDR3 has 12 residues. The V gene's germline CDR1 is GTSNPN and CDR2 SVGIG (reference sequence). V was pared by 5 bases and J by 2 bases, with 10 bases between. The CDR3 sequence: CAWSRGTYEQYF. CDR3 DNA: TGTGCCTGGTCTAGGGGTACCTACGAGCAGTACTTC.

This clone was recorded a few times. V usage is TRBV27 and J usage is TRBJ2-1, with D uncertain. The V and J ends lost 1 base and 1 base respectively, with 5 bases between them. This CDR3 spans 14 amino acids. The V gene's germline CDR1 is MNHEY and CDR2 SMNVEV (reference sequence). The CDR3, as DNA: TGTGCCAGCAGTTTATACAGATCCTACAATGAGCAGTTCTTC. It specifies CASSLYRSYNEQFF.

V usage is TRBV19 and J usage is TRBJ1-1; TRBD1 aligns across 8 bases. Trimming at V came to 7 bases and at J to 2 bases, leaving 3 bases not matched to a gene. Germline V gene data show CDR1 as LNHDA and CDR2 as SQIVND (reference sequence). The CDR3 consists of 13 residues. The CDR3 DNA follows: TGTGCCAGTAACGACAGGGGCAACACTGAAGCTTTCTTT. Its protein is CASNDRGNTEAFF.